The source of this T cell receptor (beta chain) is a study of blood T cell repertoires in COVID-19. Per the authors' pipeline: Cell counts per sample came from amplifying reference gene primers. Here immunoSEQ multiplex PCR was the method, and the copy in TCRdb shows in-frame clones only, minus some. D and trimming were read from the DNA, whereas the V and J calls and clone size are those reported in that table. The data contain roughly 56,000 clones, 65% to 90% of them singletons. V lost 7 bases to trimming and J lost 2 bases, with 15 bases between them. Looked up from germline, CDR1 is SQVTM and CDR2 is ANQGSEA. This CDR3 is built from 13 residues.

This clonotype was sampled from a human donor in a cohort sampled during active COVID-19. The sample taken for sequencing was peripheral blood. This chain joins TRBV29-1 and TRBJ2-7, with D maybe TRBD2 (7 bases). The DNA of the CDR3 is TGCAGCGCCGAGGGGGGGACCACCTACGAGCAGTACTTC. It is translated as CSAEGGTTYEQYF.